This T cell receptor beta chain was identified in a study of blood T cells in healthy people across ages. The CDR3 has 14 residues. Trimming stripped 3 bases from V and 1 base from J, with 12 bases between. Germline CDR1 and CDR2: SQVTM and ANQGSEA. A second PCR of 7 to 11 cycles used a sample-barcoded 5' primer and a J-beta primer mix. TCRdb processed the 5' RACE reads anew with MiXCR; each CDR3 protein has one entry. Counted here are approximately 1.5 million distinct CDR3 sequences, about 35% occurring once; the ten biggest clones make up approximately 10%. This clonotype was picked up a small number of times.

V is TRBV29-1 and J is TRBJ1-1; D ambiguous. The source material was blood. The receptor was isolated from a woman aged 30 to 39 in good health. The CDR3 spells CSVDLPPANTEAFF. Here the CDR3 DNA reads TGCAGCGTTGACTTACCCCCAGCGAACACTGAAGCTTTCTTT.